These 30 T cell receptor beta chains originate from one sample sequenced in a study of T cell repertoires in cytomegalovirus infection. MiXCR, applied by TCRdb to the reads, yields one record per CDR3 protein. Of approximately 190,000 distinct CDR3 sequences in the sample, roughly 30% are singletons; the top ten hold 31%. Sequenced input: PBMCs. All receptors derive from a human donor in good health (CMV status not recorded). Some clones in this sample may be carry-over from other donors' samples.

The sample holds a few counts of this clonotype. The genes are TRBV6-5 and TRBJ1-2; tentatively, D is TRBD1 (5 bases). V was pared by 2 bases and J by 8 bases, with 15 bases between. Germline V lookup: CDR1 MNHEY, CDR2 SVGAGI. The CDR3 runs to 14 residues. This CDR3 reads CASSYEWGVRGYTF. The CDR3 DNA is TGTGCCAGCAGTTACGAGTGGGGGGTAAGAGGCTACACCTTC.

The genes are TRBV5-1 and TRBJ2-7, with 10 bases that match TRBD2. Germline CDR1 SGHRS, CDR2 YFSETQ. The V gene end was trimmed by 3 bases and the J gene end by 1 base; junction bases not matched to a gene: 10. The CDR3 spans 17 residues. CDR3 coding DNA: TGCGCCAGCAGCTCCCTTACTGGGACTAGCGTTTCCTACGAGCAGTACTTC. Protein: CASSSLTGTSVSYEQYF.

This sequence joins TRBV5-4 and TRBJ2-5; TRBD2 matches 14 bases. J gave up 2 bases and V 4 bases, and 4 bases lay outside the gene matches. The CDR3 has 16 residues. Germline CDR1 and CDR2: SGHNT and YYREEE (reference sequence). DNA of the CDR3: TGTGCCAGCAGCGGGAGACTAGCGGGGGGGCAAGAGACCCAGTACTTC. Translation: CASSGRLAGGQETQYF.

CDR3 nucleotides: TGTGCCAGCAGTGTGGAGGGAGCGGAAAACATTCAGTACTTC. Translation: CASSVEGAENIQYF. This chain links TRBV2 with TRBJ2-4; D might be TRBD2 (6 bases). CDR1 and CDR2 (germline): SNHLY, FYNNEI. The V end was cut by 4 bases, the J end by 5 bases, with 12 bases between. The CDR3 length is 14 residues.

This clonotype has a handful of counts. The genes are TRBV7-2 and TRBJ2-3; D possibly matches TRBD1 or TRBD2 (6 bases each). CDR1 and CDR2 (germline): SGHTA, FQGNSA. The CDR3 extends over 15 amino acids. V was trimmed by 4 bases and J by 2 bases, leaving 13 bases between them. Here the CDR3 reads CASSSGAGNTDTQYF. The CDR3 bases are TGTGCCAGCAGCTCGGGGGCGGGGAACACAGATACGCAGTATTTT.

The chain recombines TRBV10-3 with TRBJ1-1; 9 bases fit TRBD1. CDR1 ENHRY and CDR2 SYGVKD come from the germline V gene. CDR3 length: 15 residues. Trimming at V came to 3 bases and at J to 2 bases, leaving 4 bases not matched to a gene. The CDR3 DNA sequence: TGTGCCATCAGTGATTCTACAGGGGGCAACACTGAAGCTTTCTTT. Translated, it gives CAISDSTGGNTEAFF.

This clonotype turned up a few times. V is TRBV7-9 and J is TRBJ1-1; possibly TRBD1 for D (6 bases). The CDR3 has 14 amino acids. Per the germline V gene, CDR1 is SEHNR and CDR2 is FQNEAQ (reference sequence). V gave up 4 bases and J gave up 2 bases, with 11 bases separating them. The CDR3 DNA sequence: TGTGCCAGCAGCTCGGTCAGGGGAAACACTGAAGCTTTCTTT. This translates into CASSSVRGNTEAFF.

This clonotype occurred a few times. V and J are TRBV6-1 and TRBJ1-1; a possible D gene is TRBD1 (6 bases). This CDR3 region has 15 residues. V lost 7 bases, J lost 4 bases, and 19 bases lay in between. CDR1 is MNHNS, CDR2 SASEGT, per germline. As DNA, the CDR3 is TGTGCCAGCATTGATTTACTACAGGGAGGCACTGAAGCTTTCTTT. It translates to CASIDLLQGGTEAFF.

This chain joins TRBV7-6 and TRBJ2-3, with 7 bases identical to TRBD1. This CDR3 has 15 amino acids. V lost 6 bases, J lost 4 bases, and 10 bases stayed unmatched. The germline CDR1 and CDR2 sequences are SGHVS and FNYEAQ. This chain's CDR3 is CASRGTTGNSDTQYF. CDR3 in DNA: TGTGCCAGCAGGGGGACGACAGGGAATTCAGATACGCAGTATTTT.

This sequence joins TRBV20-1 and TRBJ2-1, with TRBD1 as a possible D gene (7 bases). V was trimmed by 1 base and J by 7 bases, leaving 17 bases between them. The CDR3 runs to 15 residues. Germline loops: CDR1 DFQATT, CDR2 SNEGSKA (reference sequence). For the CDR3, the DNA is TGCAGTGCTAGAGGGTTTGGAGGGGGCCCAAATGAGCAGTTCTTC. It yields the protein CSARGFGGGPNEQFF.

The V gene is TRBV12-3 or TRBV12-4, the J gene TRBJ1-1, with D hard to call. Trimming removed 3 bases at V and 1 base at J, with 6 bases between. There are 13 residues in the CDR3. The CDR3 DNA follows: TGTGCCAGCAGTTTCGCCTCGAACACTGAAGCTTTCTTT. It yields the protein CASSFASNTEAFF.

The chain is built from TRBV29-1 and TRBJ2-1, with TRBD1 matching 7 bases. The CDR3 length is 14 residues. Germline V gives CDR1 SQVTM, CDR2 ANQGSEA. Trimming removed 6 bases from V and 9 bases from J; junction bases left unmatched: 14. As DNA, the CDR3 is TGCAGCGTAACAGGGGCTCGGGTTGAGGGTGAGCAGTTCTTC. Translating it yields CSVTGARVEGEQFF.

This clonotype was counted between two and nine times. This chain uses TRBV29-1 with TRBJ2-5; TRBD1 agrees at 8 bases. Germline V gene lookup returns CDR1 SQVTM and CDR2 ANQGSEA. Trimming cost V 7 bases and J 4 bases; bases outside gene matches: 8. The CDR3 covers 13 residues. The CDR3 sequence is CSARTGLSETQYF. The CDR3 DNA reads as TGCAGCGCCCGGACAGGGTTGTCAGAGACCCAGTACTTC. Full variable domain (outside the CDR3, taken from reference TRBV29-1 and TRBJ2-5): SAVISQKPSRDICQRGTSLTIQCQVDSQVTMMFWYRQQPGQSLTLIATANQGSEATYESGFVIDKFPISRPNLTFSTLTVSNMSPEDSSIYLCSARTGLSETQYFGPGTRLLVL.

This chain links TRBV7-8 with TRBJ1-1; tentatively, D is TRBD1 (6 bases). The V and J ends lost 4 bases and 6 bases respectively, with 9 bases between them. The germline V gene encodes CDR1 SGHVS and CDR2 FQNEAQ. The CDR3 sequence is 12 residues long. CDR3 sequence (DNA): TGTGCCAGCAGCTCTAGGGGGGCTGAAGCTTTCTTT. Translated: CASSSRGAEAFF.

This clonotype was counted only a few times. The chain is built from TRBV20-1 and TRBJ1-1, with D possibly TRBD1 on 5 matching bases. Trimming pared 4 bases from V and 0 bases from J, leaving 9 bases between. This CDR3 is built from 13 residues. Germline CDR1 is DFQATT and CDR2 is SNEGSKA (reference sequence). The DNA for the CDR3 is TGCAGTGCTAAGAGGGGTCTGAACACTGAAGCTTTCTTT. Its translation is CSAKRGLNTEAFF.

The CDR3 is CASSLGPGDGYTF. The CDR3 bases are TGTGCCAGCAGTTTAGGGCCGGGTGACGGCTACACCTTC. The chain has TRBV12-3 or TRBV12-4 and TRBJ1-2; no clear D gene. The CDR3 spans 13 residues. V was trimmed by 1 base and J by 8 bases, leaving 11 bases between them.

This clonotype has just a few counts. The CDR3 DNA reads as TGTGCCAGTAGTATCGACACCACCTACGAGCAGTACTTC. This encodes CASSIDTTYEQYF. The gene calls are TRBV19 and TRBJ2-7; no clear D gene. This CDR3 contains 13 residues. The V end was cut by 3 bases, the J end by 2 bases, with 8 bases between. Germline V lookup: CDR1 LNHDA, CDR2 SQIVND (reference sequence).

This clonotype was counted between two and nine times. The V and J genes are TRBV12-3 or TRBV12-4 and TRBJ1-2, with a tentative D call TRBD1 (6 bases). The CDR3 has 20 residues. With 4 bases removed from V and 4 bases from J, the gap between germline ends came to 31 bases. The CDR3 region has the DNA TGTGCCAGCAGTTCCTGGGACCCCACCGTCGGGGGCCTTGGGGGCTATGGCTACACCTTC. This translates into CASSSWDPTVGGLGGYGYTF.

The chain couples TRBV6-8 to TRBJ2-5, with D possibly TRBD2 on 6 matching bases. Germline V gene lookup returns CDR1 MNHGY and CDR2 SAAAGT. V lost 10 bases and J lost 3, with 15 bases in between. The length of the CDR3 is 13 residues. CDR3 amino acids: CANTDGGKETQYF. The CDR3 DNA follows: TGTGCCAACACCGACGGAGGGAAAGAGACCCAGTACTTC.

The CDR3 nucleotides are TGTGCCAGCAGACCTTCCTCAGGAGTAGCGGGGGGGTACAATGAGCAGTTCTTC. Translating it yields CASRPSSGVAGGYNEQFF. This chain uses TRBV27 with TRBJ2-1; 11 bases are a match to TRBD2. The V and J ends lost 6 bases and 4 bases, in that order; junction bases with no gene match: 14. This CDR3 spans 18 amino acids. Germline V gene data show CDR1 as MNHEY and CDR2 as SMNVEV (reference sequence).

The CDR3 here is CSARAGANSPLHF. CDR3 coding DNA: TGCAGTGCTAGAGCAGGGGCGAATTCACCCCTCCACTTT. V gene TRBV20-1 combines with J gene TRBJ1-6, with D maybe TRBD1 (6 bases). The CDR3 consists of 13 residues. CDR1 is DFQATT and CDR2 is SNEGSKA in the germline V gene (reference sequence). The germline V and J ends were trimmed by 1 base and 7 bases, with 8 bases remaining between them.

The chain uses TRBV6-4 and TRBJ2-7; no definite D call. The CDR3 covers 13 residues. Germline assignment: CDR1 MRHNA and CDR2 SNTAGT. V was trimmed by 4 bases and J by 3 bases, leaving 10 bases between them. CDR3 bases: TGTGCCAGCAGTGTCCTGGGCGGCTACGAGCAGTACTTC. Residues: CASSVLGGYEQYF.

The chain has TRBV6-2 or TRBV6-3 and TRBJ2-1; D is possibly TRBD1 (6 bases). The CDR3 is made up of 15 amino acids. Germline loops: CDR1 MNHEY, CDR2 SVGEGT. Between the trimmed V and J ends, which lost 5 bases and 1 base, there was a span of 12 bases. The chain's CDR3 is CASSIDRLSYNEQFF. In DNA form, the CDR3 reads TGTGCCAGCAGTATCGACAGGCTTTCCTACAATGAGCAGTTCTTC.

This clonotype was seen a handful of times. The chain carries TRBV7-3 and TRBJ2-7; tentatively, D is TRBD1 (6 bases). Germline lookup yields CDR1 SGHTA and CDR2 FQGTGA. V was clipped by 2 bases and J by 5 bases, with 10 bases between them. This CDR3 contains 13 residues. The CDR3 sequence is CASSLQGGNEQYF. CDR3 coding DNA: TGTGCCAGCAGCTTACAAGGGGGAAACGAGCAGTACTTC.

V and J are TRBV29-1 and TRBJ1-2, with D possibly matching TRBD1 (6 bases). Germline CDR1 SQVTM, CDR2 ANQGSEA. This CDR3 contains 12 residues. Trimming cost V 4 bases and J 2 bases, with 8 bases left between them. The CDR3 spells CSVGQGNYGYTF. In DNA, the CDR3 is TGCAGCGTTGGGCAGGGGAACTATGGCTACACCTTC.

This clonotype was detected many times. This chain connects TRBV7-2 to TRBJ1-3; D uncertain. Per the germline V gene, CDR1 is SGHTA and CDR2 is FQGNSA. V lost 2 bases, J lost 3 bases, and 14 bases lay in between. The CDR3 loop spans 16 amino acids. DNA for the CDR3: TGTGCCAGCAGCTTACGTTCACGTACCCTTGGAAACACCATATATTTT. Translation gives CASSLRSRTLGNTIYF.

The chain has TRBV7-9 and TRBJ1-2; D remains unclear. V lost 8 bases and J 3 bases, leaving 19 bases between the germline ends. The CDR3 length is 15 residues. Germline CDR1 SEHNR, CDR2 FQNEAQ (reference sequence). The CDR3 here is CASLLAQDVDYGYTF. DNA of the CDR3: TGTGCCAGCCTACTCGCCCAAGACGTTGACTATGGCTACACCTTC.

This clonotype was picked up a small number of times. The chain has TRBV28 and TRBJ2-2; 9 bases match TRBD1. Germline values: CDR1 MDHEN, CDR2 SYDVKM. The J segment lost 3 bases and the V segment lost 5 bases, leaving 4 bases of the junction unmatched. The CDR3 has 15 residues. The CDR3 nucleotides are TGTGCCAGCAGTCTCGACAGGGGGGACACCGGGGAGCTGTTTTTT. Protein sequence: CASSLDRGDTGELFF.

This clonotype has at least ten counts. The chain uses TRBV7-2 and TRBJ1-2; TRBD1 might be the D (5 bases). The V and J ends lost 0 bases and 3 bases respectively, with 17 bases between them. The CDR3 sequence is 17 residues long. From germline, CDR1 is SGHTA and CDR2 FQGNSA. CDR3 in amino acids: CASSLALAAGSDYGYTF. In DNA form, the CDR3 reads TGTGCCAGCAGCTTAGCGCTTGCGGCAGGGAGTGACTATGGCTACACCTTC.

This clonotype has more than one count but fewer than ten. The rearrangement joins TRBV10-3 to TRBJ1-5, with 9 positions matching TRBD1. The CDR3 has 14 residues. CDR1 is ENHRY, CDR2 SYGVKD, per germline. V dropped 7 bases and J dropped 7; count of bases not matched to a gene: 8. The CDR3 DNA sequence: TGTGCCATCATTTGGGACAGGGCCGAACAGCCCCAGCATTTT. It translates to CAIIWDRAEQPQHF.